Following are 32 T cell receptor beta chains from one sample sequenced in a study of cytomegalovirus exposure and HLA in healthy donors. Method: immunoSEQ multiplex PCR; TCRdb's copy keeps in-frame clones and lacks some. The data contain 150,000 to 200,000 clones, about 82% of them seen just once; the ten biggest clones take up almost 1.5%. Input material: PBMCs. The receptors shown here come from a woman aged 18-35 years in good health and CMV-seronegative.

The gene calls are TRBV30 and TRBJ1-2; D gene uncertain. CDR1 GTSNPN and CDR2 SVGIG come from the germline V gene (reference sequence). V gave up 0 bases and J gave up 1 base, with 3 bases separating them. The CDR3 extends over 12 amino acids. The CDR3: CAWSVSNYGYTF. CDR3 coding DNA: TGTGCCTGGAGTGTGAGTAACTATGGCTACACCTTC.

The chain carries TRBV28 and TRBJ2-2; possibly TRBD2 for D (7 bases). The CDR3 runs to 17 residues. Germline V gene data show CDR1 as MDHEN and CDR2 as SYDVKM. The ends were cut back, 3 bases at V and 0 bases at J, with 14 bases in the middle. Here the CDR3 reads CASSFPTGRANTGELFF. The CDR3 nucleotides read TGTGCCAGCAGTTTCCCAACAGGGAGGGCGAACACCGGGGAGCTGTTTTTT. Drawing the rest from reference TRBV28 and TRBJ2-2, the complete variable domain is DVKVTQSSRYLVKRTGEKVFLECVQDMDHENMFWYRQDPGLGLRLIYFSYDVKMKEKGDIPEGYSVSREKKERFSLILESASTNQTSMYLCASSFPTGRANTGELFFGEGSRLTVL.

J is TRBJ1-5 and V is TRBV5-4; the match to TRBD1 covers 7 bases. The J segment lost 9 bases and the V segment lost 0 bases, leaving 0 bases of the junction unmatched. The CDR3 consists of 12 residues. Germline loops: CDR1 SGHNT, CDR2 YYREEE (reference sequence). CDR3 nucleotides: TGTGCCAGCAGCTTGGCAGGGGGGCCCCAGCATTTT. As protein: CASSLAGGPQHF.

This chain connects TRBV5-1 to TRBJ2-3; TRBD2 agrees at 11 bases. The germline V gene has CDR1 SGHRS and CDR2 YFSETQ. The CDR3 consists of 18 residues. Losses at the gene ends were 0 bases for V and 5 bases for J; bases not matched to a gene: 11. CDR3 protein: CASSLVLSTSGIVDTQYF. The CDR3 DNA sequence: TGCGCCAGCAGCTTGGTTCTTTCGACTAGCGGGATTGTAGATACGCAGTATTTT.

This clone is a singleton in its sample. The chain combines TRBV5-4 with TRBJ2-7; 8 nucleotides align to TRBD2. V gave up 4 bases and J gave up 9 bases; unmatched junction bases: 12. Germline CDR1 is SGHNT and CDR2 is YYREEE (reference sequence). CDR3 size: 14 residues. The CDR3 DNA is TGTGCCAGCAGCCGACGGGAGGGCCGTTCTCCGCAGTACTTC. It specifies CASSRREGRSPQYF. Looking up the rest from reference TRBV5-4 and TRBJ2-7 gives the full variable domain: ETGVTQSPTHLIKTRGQQVTLRCSSQSGHNTVSWYQQALGQGPQFIFQYYREEENGRGNFPPRFSGLQFPNYSSELNVNALELDDSALYLCASSRREGRSPQYFGPGTRLTVT.

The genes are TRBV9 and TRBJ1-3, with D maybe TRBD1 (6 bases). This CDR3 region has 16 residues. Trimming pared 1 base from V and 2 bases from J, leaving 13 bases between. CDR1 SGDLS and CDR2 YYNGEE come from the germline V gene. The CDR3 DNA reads TGTGCCAGCAGCGTATCCGGGGCAGGGGCTGGAAACACCATATATTTT. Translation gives CASSVSGAGAGNTIYF.

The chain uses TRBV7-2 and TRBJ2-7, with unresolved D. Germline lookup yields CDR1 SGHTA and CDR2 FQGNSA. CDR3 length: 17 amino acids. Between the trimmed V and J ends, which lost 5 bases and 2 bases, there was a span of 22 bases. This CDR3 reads CASSPLSLTSGAYEQYF. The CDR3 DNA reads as TGTGCCAGCAGCCCCTTGAGCTTAACCTCCGGAGCCTACGAGCAGTACTTC.

CDR3 region: CASSLADSSDYGYTF. CDR3 DNA: TGTGCCAGCAGTTTAGCGGACAGTTCGGACTATGGCTACACCTTC. The chain has TRBV28 and TRBJ1-2; tentatively, D is TRBD1 (6 bases). Germline CDR1 MDHEN, CDR2 SYDVKM. This CDR3 comprises 15 residues. V gave up 2 bases and J gave up 3 bases, with 13 bases separating them.

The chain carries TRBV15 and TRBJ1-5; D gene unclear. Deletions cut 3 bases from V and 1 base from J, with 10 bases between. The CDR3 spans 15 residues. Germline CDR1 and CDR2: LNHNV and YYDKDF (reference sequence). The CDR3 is CATSRAGRSNQPQHF. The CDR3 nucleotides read TGTGCCACCAGCAGGGCAGGCAGGAGCAATCAGCCCCAGCATTTT.

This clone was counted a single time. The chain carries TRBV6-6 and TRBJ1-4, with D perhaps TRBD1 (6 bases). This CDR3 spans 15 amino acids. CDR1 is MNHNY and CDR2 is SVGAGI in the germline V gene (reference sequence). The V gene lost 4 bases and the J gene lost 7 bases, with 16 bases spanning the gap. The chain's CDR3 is CASSSTTGAGEKLFF. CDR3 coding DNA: TGTGCCAGCAGTTCCACGACAGGTGCTGGTGAAAAACTGTTTTTT.

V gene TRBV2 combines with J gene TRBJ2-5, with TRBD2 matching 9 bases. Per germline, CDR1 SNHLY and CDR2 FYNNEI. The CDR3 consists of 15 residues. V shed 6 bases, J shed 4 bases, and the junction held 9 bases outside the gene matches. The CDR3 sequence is CASSRTGLALETQYF. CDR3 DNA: TGTGCCAGCAGCCGGACCGGACTAGCGTTAGAGACCCAGTACTTC.

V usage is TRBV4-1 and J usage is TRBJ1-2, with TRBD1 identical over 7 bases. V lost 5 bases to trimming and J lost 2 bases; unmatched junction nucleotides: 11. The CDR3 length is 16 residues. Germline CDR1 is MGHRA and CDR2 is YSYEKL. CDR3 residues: CASSNGTVRGNYGYTF. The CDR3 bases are TGCGCCAGCAGCAACGGGACAGTCAGAGGAAACTATGGCTACACCTTC.

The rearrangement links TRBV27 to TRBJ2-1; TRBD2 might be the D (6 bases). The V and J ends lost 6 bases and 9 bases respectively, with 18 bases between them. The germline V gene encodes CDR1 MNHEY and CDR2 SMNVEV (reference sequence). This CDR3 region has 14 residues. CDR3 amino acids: CASSSDSRGSEQFF. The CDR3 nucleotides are TGTGCCAGCAGCAGCGACTCTCGGGGGAGTGAGCAGTTCTTC.

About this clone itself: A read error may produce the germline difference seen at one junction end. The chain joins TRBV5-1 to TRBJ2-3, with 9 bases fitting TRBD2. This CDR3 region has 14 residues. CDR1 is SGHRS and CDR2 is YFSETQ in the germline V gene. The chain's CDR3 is CASSTGTSTDTQYF. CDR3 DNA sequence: TGCGCCAGCAGCACCGGGACTAGCACCGATACGCAGTATTTT.

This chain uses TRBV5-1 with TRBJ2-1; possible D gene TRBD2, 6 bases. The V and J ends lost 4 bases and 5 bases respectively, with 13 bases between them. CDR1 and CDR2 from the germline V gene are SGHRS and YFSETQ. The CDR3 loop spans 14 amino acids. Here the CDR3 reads CASSPGTPNNEQFF. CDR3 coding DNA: TGCGCCAGCAGCCCCGGGACTCCAAACAATGAGCAGTTCTTC.

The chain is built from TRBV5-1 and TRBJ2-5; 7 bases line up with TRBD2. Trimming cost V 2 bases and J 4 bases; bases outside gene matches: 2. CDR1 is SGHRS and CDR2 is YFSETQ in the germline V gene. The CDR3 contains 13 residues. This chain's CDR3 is CASSFWTRETQYF. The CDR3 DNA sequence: TGCGCCAGCAGCTTCTGGACTAGAGAGACCCAGTACTTC.

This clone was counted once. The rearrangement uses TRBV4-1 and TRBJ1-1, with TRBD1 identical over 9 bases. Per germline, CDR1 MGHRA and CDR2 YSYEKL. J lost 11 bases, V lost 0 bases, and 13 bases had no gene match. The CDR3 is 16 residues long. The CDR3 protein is CASSQEPLGDRVGAFF. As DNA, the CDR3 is TGCGCCAGCAGCCAAGAGCCGTTGGGGGACAGGGTTGGGGCTTTCTTT.

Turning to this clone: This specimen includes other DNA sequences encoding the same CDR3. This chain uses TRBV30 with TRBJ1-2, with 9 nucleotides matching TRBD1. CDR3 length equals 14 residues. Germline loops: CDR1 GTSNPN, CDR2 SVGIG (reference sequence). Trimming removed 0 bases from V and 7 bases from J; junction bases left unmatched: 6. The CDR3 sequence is CAWSVGDRVGGYTF. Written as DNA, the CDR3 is TGTGCCTGGAGTGTGGGGGACAGGGTGGGTGGCTACACCTTC.

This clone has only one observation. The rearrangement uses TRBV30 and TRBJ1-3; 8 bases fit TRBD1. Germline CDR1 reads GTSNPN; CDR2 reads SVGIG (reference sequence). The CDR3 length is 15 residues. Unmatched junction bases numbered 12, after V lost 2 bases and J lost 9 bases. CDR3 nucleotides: TGTGCCTGGAGTTCCCGGTTTGGGACAGGAGTCACCATATATTTT. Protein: CAWSSRFGTGVTIYF.

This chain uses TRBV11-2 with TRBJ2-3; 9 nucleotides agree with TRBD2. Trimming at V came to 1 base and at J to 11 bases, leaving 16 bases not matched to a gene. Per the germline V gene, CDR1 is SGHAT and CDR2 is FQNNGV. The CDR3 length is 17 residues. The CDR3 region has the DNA TGTGCCAGCAGCTTAGGTCAGGGTAGCGGGGGCTTTGGTATGCAGTATTTT. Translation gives CASSLGQGSGGFGMQYF.

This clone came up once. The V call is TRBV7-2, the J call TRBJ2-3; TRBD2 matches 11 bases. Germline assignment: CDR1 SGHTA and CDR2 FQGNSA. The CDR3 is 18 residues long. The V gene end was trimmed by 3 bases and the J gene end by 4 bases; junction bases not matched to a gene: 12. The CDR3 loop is CASSFLGLAATGPDTQYF. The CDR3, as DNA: TGTGCCAGCAGCTTTCTGGGACTAGCGGCTACTGGGCCAGATACGCAGTATTTT.

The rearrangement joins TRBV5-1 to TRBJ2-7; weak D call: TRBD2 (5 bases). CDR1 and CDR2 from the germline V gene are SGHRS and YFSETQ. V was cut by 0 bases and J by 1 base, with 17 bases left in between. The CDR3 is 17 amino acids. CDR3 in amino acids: CASSLGVLGVVSYEQYF. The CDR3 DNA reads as TGCGCCAGCAGCTTGGGCGTACTAGGAGTTGTTTCCTACGAGCAGTACTTC.

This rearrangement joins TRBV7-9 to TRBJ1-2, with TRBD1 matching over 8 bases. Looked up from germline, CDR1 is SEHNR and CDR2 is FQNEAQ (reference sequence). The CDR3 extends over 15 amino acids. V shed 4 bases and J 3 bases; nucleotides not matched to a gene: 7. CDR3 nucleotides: TGTGCCAGCAGCTCCGTCTCAGGGGGCGACTATGGCTACACCTTC. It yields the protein CASSSVSGGDYGYTF.

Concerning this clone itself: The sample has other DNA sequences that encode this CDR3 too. CDR3 sequence reads: CASSSTNTGELFF. The CDR3 DNA reads as TGCGCCAGCAGCTCGACTAACACCGGGGAGCTGTTTTTT. The V call is TRBV5-1, the J call TRBJ2-2, with D uncertain. This CDR3 spans 13 amino acids. Looked up from germline, CDR1 is SGHRS and CDR2 is YFSETQ. V was clipped by 3 bases and J by 2 bases, with 5 bases between them.

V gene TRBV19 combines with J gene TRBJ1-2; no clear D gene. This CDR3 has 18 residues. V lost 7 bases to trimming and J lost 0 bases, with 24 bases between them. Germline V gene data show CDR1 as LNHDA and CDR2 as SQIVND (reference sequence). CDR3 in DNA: TGTGCCAGTATGAGTGAGCGGGCCCCGGGGTTAGCTAACTATGGCTACACCTTC. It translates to CASMSERAPGLANYGYTF.

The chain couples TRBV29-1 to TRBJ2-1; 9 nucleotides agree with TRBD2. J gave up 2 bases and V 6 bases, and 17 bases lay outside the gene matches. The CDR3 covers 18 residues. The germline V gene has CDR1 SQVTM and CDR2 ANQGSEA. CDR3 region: CSVAGLALSPGTYNEQFF. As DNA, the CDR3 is TGCAGCGTGGCGGGACTAGCCCTTTCCCCGGGGACCTACAATGAGCAGTTCTTC.

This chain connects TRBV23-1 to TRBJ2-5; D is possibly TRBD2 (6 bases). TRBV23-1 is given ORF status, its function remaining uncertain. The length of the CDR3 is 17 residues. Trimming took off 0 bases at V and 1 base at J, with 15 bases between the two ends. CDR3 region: CASSQSRRAGLQETQYF. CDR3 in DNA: TGCGCCAGCAGTCAATCAAGGAGGGCAGGCCTCCAAGAGACCCAGTACTTC.

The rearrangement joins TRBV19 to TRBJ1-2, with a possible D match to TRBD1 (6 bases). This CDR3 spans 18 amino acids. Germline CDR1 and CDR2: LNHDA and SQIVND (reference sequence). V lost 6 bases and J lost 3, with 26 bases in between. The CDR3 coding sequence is TGTGCCAGTAGGGGAACTGACAGGTTATTTCAGAGTTACTATGGCTACACCTTC. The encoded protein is CASRGTDRLFQSYYGYTF.

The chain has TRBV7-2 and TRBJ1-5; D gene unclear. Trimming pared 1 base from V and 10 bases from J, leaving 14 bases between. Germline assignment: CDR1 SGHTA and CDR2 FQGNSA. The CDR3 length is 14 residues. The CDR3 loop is CASSLGPAGSPQHF. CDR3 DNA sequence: TGTGCCAGCAGCTTAGGGCCGGCAGGTAGTCCCCAGCATTTT.

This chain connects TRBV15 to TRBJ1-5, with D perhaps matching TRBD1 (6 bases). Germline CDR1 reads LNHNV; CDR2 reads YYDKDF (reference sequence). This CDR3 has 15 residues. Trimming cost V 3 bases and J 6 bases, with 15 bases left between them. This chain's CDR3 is CATSSLTGPSQPQHF. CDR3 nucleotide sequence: TGTGCCACCAGCAGCCTGACAGGTCCCAGTCAGCCCCAGCATTTT.

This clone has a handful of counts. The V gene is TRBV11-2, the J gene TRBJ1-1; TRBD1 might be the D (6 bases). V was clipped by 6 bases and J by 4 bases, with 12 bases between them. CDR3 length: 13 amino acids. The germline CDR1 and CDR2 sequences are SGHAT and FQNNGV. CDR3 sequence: CASRITGITEAFF. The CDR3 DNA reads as TGTGCCAGCAGAATTACAGGGATCACTGAAGCTTTCTTT.

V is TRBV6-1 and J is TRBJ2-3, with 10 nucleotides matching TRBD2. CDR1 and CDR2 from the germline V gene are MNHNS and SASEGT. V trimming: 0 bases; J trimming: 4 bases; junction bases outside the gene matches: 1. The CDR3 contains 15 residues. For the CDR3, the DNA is TGTGCCAGCAGTGAAGCAGCGGGGGGGCCAGATACGCAGTATTTT. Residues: CASSEAAGGPDTQYF.